Described below is a single TCR beta chain sequence and its context. These data come from a study of sequential checkpoint blockade in melanoma. Overall study context: Arm A got nivolumab then ipilimumab; arm B the reverse, 1:1.

Trimming shortened V by 5 bases and J by 2 bases, and 16 bases separated the two germline ends. The CDR3 extends over 15 amino acids. Germline V gene data show CDR1 as SGDLS and CDR2 as YYNGEE. Stated treatment: randomized to nivolumab then ipilimumab (arm A) or the reverse (arm B). PBMC sorting kept live CD3+CD8+ cells without CD19 or CD56. TCRdb's copy holds only in-frame clones and misses some; the assay was immunoSEQ multiplex PCR. The sample lists under 5,500 clones, over 70% seen once, with 50% to 55% in the top ten. This sample comprised CD8+ T cells sorted from blood (inferred from file names), obtained from a patient given nivolumab and ipilimumab in sequence. The chain has TRBV9 and TRBJ1-2, with D possibly being TRBD1 (5 bases). The clonotype comes from a human patient with melanoma. Some clones in this sample may be carry-over from other donors' samples. CDR3 nucleotide sequence: TGTGCCAGCAGTGCCTCCGGGACTCTAAACTATGGCTACACCTTC. This translates into CASSASGTLNYGYTF.